This T cell receptor (beta chain) originates from a study of regulatory T cells in long-lasting Graves disease. The wider study: Antithyroid drug intake by newly diagnosed Graves' patients had lasted under 3 months.

Points on this clonotype: Its cognate antigen is unknown.

Relying on iRepertoire HTBI primers and Arm-PCR of CDR3 regions, the team built TCR beta libraries. One entry per CDR3 protein results from TCRdb running MiXCR on the multiplex PCR reads. The sample includes 450,000 to 600,000 distinct CDR3 sequences, approximately 13% of them seen just once. As to time point: newly diagnosed GD, antithyroid drugs for less than 3 months. Scientists built the TCR library using RNA that was extracted from PBMCs. This CDR3 has 15 amino acids. Per germline, CDR1 LGHDT and CDR2 YNNKEL (reference sequence). V trimming: 5 bases; J trimming: 7 bases; junction bases outside the gene matches: 11. Study results and limitations: Those with persistent Graves' had less TCR diversity than newly diagnosed patients.

These sequences were also reported in another study, on T cells in Graves' hyperthyroidism and ophthalmopathy.

The clonotype comes from a man under 40 with Graves disease. The sequenced sample was peripheral blood mononuclear cells (PBMCs), obtained at new diagnosis, from a patient treated with antithyroid drugs. This chain uses TRBV3-1 with TRBJ2-1, with 7 bases fitting TRBD2. Here the CDR3 DNA reads TGTGCCAGCAGCACAGGACTAGGGACGGGAAATGAGCAGTTCTTC. Translation gives CASSTGLGTGNEQFF.